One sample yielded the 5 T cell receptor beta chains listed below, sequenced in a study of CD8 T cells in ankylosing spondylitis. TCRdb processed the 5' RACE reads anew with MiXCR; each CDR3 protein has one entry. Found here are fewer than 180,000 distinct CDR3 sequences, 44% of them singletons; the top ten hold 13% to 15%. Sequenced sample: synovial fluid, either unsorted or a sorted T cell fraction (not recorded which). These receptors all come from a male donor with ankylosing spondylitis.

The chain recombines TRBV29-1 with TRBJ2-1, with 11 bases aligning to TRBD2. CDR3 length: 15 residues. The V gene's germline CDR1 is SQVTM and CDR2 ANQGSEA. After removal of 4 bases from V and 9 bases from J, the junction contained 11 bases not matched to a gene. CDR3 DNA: TGCAGCGTTGGAATAAGTCCTCTAGCGGGAGGTGAGCAGTTCTTC. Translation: CSVGISPLAGGEQFF.

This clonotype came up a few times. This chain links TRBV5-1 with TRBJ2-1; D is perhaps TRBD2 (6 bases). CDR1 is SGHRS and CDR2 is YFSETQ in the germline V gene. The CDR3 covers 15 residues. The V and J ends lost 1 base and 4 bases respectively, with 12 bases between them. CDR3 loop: CASSLLLAVYNEQFF. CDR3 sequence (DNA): TGCGCCAGCAGCTTGTTACTAGCAGTGTACAATGAGCAGTTCTTC.

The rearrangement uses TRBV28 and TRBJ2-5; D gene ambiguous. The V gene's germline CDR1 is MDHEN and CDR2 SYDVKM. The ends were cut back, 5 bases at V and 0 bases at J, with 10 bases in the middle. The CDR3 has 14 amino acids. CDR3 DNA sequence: TGTGCCAGCAGTATACGACACCACCAAGAGACCCAGTACTTC. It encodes CASSIRHHQETQYF.

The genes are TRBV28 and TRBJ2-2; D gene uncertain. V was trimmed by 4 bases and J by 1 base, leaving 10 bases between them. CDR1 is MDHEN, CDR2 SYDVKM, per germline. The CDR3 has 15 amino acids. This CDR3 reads CASSYPYQNTGELFF. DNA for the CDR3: TGTGCCAGCAGTTATCCATACCAGAACACCGGGGAGCTGTTTTTT. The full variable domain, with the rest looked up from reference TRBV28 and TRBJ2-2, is DVKVTQSSRYLVKRTGEKVFLECVQDMDHENMFWYRQDPGLGLRLIYFSYDVKMKEKGDIPEGYSVSREKKERFSLILESASTNQTSMYLCASSYPYQNTGELFFGEGSRLTVL.

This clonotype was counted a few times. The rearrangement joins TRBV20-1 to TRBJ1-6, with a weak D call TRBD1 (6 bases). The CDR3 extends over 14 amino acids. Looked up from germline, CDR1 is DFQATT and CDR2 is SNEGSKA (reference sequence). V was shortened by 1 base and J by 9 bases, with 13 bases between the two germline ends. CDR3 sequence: CSARGQGQPSPLHF. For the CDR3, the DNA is TGCAGTGCTAGAGGCCAGGGGCAACCTTCACCCCTCCACTTT.